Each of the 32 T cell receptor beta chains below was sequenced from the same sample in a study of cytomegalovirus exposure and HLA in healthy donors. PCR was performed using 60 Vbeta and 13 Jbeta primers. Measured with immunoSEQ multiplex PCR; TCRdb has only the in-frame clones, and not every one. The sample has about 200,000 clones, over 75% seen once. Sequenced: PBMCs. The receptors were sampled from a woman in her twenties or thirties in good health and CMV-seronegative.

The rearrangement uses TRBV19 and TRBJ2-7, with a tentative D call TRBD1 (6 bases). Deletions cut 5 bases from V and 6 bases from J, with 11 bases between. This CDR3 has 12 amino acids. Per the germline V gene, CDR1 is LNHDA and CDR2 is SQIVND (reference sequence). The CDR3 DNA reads TGTGCCAGTAGTGTCCAGGGGTGCGAGCAGTACTTC. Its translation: CASSVQGCEQYF. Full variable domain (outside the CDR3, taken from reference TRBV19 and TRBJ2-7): DGGITQSPKYLFRKEGQNVTLSCEQNLNHDAMYWYRQDPGQGLRLIYYSQIVNDFQKGDIAEGYSVSREKKESFPLTVTSAQKNPTAFYLCASSVQGCEQYFGPGTRLTVT.

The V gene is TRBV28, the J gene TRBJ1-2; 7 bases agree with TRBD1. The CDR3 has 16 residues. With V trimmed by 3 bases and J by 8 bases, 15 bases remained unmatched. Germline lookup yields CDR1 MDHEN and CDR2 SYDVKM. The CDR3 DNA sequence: TGTGCCAGCAGTTTTTATTCTTACAGGGGTAGAGAGGGCTACACCTTC. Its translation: CASSFYSYRGREGYTF.

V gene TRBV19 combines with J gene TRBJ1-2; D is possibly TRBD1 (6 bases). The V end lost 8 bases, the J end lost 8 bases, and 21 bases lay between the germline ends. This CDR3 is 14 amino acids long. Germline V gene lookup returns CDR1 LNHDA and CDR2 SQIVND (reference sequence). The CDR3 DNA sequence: TGTGCCAGTCATCGAACAGAGAGGGGGAGCGGCTACACCTTC. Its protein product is CASHRTERGSGYTF. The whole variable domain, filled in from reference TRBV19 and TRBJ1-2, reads DGGITQSPKYLFRKEGQNVTLSCEQNLNHDAMYWYRQDPGQGLRLIYYSQIVNDFQKGDIAEGYSVSREKKESFPLTVTSAQKNPTAFYLCASHRTERGSGYTFGSGTRLTVV.

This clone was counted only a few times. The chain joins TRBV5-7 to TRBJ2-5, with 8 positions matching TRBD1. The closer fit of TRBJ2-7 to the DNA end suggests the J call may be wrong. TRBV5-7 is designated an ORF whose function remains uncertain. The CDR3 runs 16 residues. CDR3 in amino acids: CASSRDVGTGPYEQYF. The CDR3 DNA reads TGTGCCAGCAGCCGGGATGTTGGGACAGGTCCCTACGAGCAGTACTTC.

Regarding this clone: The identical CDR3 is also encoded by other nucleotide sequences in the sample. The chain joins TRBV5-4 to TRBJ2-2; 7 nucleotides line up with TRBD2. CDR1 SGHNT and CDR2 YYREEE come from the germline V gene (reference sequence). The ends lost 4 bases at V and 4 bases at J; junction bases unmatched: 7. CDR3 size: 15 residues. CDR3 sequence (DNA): TGTGCCAGCAGCCTGGGCGGGAGTGGCACCGGGGAGCTGTTTTTT. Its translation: CASSLGGSGTGELFF.

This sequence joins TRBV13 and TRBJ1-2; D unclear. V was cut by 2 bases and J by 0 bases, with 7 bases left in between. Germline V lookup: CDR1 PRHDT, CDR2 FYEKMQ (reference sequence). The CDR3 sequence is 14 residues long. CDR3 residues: CASSLRLANYGYTF. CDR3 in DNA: TGTGCCAGCAGCTTACGACTGGCTAACTATGGCTACACCTTC. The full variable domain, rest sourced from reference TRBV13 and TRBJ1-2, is AAGVIQSPRHLIKEKRETATLKCYPIPRHDTVYWYQQGPGQDPQFLISFYEKMQSDKGSIPDRFSAQQFSDYHSELNMSSLELGDSALYFCASSLRLANYGYTFGSGTRLTVV.

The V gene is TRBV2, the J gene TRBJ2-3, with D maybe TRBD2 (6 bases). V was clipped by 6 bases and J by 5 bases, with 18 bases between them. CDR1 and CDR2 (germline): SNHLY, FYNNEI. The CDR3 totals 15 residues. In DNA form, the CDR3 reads TGTGCCAGCAGCTTCCTAGCGCCCGGACGAGATACGCAGTATTTT. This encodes CASSFLAPGRDTQYF.

The CDR3 here is CASSQTGVDYGYTF. The CDR3 nucleotides read TGTGCCAGCAGCCAGACAGGGGTTGACTATGGCTACACCTTC. The J gene is TRBJ1-2, the V gene TRBV5-4; TRBD1 matches 8 bases. Looked up from germline, CDR1 is SGHNT and CDR2 is YYREEE (reference sequence). CDR3 length: 14 residues. The V gene end was trimmed by 4 bases and the J gene end by 3 bases; junction bases not matched to a gene: 5.

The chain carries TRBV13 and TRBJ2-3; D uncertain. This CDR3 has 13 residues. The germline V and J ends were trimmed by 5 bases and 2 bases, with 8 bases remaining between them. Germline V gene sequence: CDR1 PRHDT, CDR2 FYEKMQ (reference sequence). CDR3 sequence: CASSPFPTDTQYF. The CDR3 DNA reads TGTGCCAGCAGCCCCTTCCCCACAGATACGCAGTATTTT. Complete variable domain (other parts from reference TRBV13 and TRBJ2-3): AAGVIQSPRHLIKEKRETATLKCYPIPRHDTVYWYQQGPGQDPQFLISFYEKMQSDKGSIPDRFSAQQFSDYHSELNMSSLELGDSALYFCASSPFPTDTQYFGPGTRLTVL.

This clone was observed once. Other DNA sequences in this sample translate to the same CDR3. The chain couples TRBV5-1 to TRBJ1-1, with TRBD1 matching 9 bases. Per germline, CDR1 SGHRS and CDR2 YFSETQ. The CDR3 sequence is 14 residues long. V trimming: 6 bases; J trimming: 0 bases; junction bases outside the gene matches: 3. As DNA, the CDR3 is TGCGCCAGCAAGGGACAGGGCGTGAACACTGAAGCTTTCTTT. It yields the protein CASKGQGVNTEAFF.

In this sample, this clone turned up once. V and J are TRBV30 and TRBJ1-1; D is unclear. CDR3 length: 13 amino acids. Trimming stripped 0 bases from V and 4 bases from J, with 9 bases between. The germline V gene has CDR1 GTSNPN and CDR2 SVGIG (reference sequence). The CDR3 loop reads CAWSVSWATEAFF. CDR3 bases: TGTGCCTGGAGTGTAAGCTGGGCCACTGAAGCTTTCTTT.

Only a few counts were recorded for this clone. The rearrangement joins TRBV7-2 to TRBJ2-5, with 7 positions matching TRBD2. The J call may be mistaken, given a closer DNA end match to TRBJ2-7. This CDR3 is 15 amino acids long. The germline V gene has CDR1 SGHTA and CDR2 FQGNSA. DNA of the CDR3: TGTGCCAGCAGCACTGAGCGGGGAAGCTCCTACGAGCAGTACTTC. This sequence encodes CASSTERGSSYEQYF.

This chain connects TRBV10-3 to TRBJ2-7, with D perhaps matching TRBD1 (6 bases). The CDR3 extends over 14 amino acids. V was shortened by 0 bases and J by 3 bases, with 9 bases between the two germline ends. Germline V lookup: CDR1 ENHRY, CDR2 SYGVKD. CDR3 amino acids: CAISESLQGYEQYF. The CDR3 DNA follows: TGTGCCATCAGTGAGTCGTTACAGGGCTACGAGCAGTACTTC.

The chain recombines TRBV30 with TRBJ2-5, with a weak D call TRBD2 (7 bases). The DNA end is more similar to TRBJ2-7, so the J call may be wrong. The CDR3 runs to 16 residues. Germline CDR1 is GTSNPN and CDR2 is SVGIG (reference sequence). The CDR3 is CAWSLDRGATGYEQYF. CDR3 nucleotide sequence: TGTGCCTGGAGTCTCGACCGGGGGGCCACAGGCTACGAGCAGTACTTC.

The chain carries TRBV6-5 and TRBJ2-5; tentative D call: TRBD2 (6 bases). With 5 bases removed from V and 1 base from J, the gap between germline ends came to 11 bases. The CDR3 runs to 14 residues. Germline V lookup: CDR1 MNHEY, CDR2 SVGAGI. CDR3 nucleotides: TGTGCCAGCAGTCGGGACTCCGCCCAAGAGACCCAGTACTTC. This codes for CASSRDSAQETQYF.

The CDR3 coding sequence is TGTGCCAGCAGTTTAACTCGGCGGGACGAGCAGTACTTC. It codes for CASSLTRRDEQYF. J is TRBJ2-7 and V is TRBV27; TRBD2 might be the D (5 bases). CDR1 MNHEY and CDR2 SMNVEV come from the germline V gene (reference sequence). CDR3 size: 13 residues. Deletions cut 2 bases from V and 5 bases from J, with 10 bases between.

The CDR3 nucleotides are TGCGCCAGCAGCTTGGGTGGGACTAGCGTAGGCGAGCAGTACTTC. Amino acids: CASSLGGTSVGEQYF. The V call is TRBV5-1, the J call TRBJ2-7, with 10 positions matching TRBD2. There are 15 residues in the CDR3. Germline V gene sequence: CDR1 SGHRS, CDR2 YFSETQ. V lost 0 bases and J lost 6; bases outside the gene matches: 6.

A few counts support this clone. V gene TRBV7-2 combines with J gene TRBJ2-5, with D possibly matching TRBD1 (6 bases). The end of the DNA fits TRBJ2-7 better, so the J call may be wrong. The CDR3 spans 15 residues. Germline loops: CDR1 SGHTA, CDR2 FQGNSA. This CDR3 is CASSLSWQGSYEQYF. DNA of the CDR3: TGTGCCAGCAGCTTGTCTTGGCAGGGGAGCTACGAGCAGTACTTC.

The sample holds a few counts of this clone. CDR3 sequence reads: CAISGTATEAFF. Written as DNA, the CDR3 is TGTGCCATCAGTGGGACAGCGACTGAAGCTTTCTTT. The chain combines TRBV10-3 with TRBJ1-1; D might be TRBD1 (6 bases). Germline V gene data show CDR1 as ENHRY and CDR2 as SYGVKD. The CDR3 is made up of 12 amino acids. V was trimmed by 4 bases and J by 5 bases, leaving 8 bases between them.

This chain's CDR3 is CATSRALAGAYNEQFF. The CDR3, as DNA: TGTGCCACCAGCAGAGCACTAGCGGGTGCTTACAATGAGCAGTTCTTC. The chain employs TRBV15 and TRBJ2-1; 9 bases align to TRBD2. Looked up from germline, CDR1 is LNHNV and CDR2 is YYDKDF (reference sequence). The V and J ends lost 1 base and 4 bases, in that order; junction bases with no gene match: 5. The CDR3 has 16 amino acids.

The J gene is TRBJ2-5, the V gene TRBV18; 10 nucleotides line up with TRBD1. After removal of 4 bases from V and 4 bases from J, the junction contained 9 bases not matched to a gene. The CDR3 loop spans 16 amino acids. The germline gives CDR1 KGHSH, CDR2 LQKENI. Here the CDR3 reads CASSHTGTGVGETQYF. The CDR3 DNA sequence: TGTGCCAGCTCACATACCGGGACAGGGGTCGGAGAGACCCAGTACTTC.

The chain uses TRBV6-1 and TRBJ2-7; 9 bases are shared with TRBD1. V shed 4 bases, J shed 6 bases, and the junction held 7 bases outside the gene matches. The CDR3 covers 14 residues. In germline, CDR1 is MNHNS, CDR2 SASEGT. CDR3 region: CASSVRDRDGEQYF. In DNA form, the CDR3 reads TGTGCCAGCAGTGTTAGGGACAGGGACGGCGAGCAGTACTTC.

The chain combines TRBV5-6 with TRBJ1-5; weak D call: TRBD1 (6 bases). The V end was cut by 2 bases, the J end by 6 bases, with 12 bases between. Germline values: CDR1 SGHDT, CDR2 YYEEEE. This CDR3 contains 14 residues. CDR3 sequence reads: CASSFGGEGQPQHF. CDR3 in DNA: TGTGCCAGCAGCTTTGGGGGCGAAGGTCAGCCCCAGCATTTT.

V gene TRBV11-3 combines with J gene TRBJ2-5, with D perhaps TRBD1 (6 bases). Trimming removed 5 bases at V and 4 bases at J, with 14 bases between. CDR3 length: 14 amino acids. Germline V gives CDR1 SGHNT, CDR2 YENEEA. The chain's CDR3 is CASSPQSQGETQYF. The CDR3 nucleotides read TGTGCCAGCAGCCCACAATCACAGGGAGAGACCCAGTACTTC. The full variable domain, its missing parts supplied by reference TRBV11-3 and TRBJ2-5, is EAGVVQSPRYKIIEKKQPVAFWCNPISGHNTLYWYLQNLGQGPELLIRYENEEAVDDSQLPKDRFSAERLKGVDSTLKIQPAELGDSAVYLCASSPQSQGETQYFGPGTRLLVL.

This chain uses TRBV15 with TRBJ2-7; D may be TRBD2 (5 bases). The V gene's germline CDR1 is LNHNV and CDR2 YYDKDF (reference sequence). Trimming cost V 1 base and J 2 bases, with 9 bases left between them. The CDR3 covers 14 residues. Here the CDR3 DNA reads TGTGCCACCAGCAGAGGGGAGTTCACCTACGAGCAGTACTTC. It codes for CATSRGEFTYEQYF.

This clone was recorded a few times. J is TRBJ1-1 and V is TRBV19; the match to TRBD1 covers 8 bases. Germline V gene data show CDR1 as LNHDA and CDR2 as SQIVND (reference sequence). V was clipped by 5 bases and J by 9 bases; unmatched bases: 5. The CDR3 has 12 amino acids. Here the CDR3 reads CASSPRDRQAFF. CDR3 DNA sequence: TGTGCCAGTAGTCCCCGGGACAGGCAAGCTTTCTTT.

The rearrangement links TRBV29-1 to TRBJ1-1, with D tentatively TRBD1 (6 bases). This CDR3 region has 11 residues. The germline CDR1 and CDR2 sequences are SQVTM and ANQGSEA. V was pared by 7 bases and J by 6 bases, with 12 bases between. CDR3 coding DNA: TGCAGCGCTCGGACAGACTCTGAAGCTTTCTTT. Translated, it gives CSARTDSEAFF.

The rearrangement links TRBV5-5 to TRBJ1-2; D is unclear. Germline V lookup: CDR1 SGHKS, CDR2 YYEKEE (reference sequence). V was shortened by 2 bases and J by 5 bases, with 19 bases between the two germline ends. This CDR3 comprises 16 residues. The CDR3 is CASSFFPPPVLYGYTF. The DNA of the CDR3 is TGTGCCAGCAGCTTTTTCCCCCCCCCAGTTCTTTATGGCTACACCTTC.

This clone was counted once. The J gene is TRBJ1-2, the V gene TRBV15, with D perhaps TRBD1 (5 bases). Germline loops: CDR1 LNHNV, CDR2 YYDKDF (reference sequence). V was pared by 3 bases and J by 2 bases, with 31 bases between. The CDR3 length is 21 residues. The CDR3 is CATSSVVIFGREGPINYGYTF. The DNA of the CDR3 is TGTGCCACCAGCAGCGTGGTGATATTTGGCAGGGAAGGCCCAATAAACTATGGCTACACCTTC. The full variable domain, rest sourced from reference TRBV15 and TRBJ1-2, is DAMVIQNPRYQVTQFGKPVTLSCSQTLNHNVMYWYQQKSSQAPKLLFHYYDKDFNNEADTPDNFQSRRPNTSFCFLDIRSPGLGDTAMYLCATSSVVIFGREGPINYGYTFGSGTRLTVV.

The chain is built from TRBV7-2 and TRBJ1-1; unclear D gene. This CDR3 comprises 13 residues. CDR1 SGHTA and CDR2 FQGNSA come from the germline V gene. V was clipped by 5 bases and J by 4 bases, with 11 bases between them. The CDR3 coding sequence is TGTGCCAGCAGCCCCGGGTCGTTCACTGAAGCTTTCTTT. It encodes CASSPGSFTEAFF.

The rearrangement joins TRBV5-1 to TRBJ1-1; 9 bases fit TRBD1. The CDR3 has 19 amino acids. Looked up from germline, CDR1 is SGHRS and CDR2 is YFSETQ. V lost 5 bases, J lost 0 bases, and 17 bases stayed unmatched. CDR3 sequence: CASSDRQGRQGELNTEAFF. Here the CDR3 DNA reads TGCGCCAGCAGTGACAGACAGGGGAGACAGGGGGAATTGAACACTGAAGCTTTCTTT.

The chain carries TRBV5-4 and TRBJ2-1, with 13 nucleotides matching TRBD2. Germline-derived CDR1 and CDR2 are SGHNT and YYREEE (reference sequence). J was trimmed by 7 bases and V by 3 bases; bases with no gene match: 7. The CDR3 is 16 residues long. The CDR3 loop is CASSYSGTSGINEQFF. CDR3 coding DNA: TGTGCCAGCAGCTACTCCGGGACTAGCGGGATAAATGAGCAGTTCTTC.